One and the same sample provided the 7 T cell receptor beta chains below, sequenced in a study of blood T cells in healthy people across ages. Combining a sample-barcoded 5' primer with a J-beta primer mix, a second PCR ran for 7 to 11 cycles. TCRdb redid the calling of the 5' RACE reads with MiXCR, one entry per CDR3 protein. The data hold some 750,000 distinct CDR3 sequences, with 20% to 25% observed a single time. Source material: blood. The receptors derive from a man aged 65 to 79 in good health.

The rearrangement joins TRBV27 to TRBJ1-2, with TRBD1 matching 8 bases. Germline V gene sequence: CDR1 MNHEY, CDR2 SMNVEV (reference sequence). This CDR3 has 15 residues. V was clipped by 5 bases and J by 4 bases; unmatched bases: 9. The CDR3 is CASSIGQGFTYGYTF. The CDR3 DNA is TGTGCCAGCAGTATCGGACAGGGTTTCACCTATGGCTACACCTTC.

Comments on this clonotype: This may be a read error: a much more frequent sequence differs by one nucleotide. The chain is built from TRBV5-5 and TRBJ1-4, with 7 bases lining up with TRBD1. The CDR3 covers 15 residues. With 4 bases clipped from V and 4 bases from J, the junction kept 7 bases outside the gene matches. CDR1 SGHKS and CDR2 YYEKEE come from the germline V gene (reference sequence). The CDR3 sequence is CASSAGQLHNEKLFF. In DNA, the CDR3 is TGTGCCAGCAGCGCGGGACAGTTACATAATGAAAAACTGTTTTTT.

This clonotype has only a few counts. The chain links TRBV12-3 or TRBV12-4 to TRBJ1-2; 8 bases align to TRBD1. Trimming removed 5 bases from V and 8 bases from J; junction bases left unmatched: 4. CDR3 size: 12 residues. CDR3 nucleotide sequence: TGTGCCAGCAGTCCTGGACAGGGCGGCTACACCTTC. It encodes CASSPGQGGYTF.

The chain has TRBV14 and TRBJ1-2, with 12 bases aligning to TRBD1. The V segment lost 4 bases and the J segment 5 bases; nucleotides outside the gene matches: 5. Germline-derived CDR1 and CDR2 are SGHDN and FVKESK. The CDR3 runs to 15 residues. CDR3 protein: CASSPPGQGAYGYTF. CDR3 nucleotide sequence: TGTGCCAGCAGCCCTCCGGGACAGGGGGCTTATGGCTACACCTTC.

This clonotype was recorded at least ten times. The chain has TRBV24-1 and TRBJ2-5; the D gene is possibly TRBD2 (6 bases). This CDR3 spans 13 amino acids. Germline values: CDR1 KGHDR, CDR2 SFDVKD. With 3 bases removed from V and 5 bases from J, the gap between germline ends came to 9 bases. This CDR3 reads CATSDGLSETQYF. The CDR3 nucleotides read TGTGCCACCAGTGATGGACTATCTGAGACCCAGTACTTC.

As regards this clonotype: Relative to the germline gene, one junction end is altered; a read error may explain this. The chain is built from TRBV15 and TRBJ2-1, with a possible D match to TRBD1 (8 bases). The CDR3 has 14 amino acids. The germline gives CDR1 LNHNV, CDR2 YYDKDF (reference sequence). CDR3 protein: CATSRAGQVNEQFF. CDR3 DNA sequence: TGTGCTACCAGCAGAGCGGGACAGGTTAATGAGCAGTTCTTC.

The chain links TRBV6-5 to TRBJ1-1; D is uncertain. The CDR3 is 13 amino acids. CDR1 is MNHEY, CDR2 SVGAGI, per germline. V was trimmed by 4 bases and J by 11 bases, leaving 17 bases between them. The CDR3 here is CASSSQKPKVAFF. In DNA form, the CDR3 reads TGTGCCAGCAGTTCCCAAAAACCCAAGGTGGCTTTCTTT.